The clone carrying this T cell receptor beta chain was observed once. Libraries were prepared by immunoSEQ multiplex PCR; TCRdb keeps only in-frame clonotypes and omits some of them. This table holds around 100,000 clones, 87% found once. This sample is drawn from a study of T cell responses to AZD1222 COVID-19 vaccine. CDR3 size: 11 residues. Germline loops: CDR1 DFQATT, CDR2 SNEGSKA (reference sequence). Trimming left V 1 base short and J 8 bases short, with 8 bases between. Sequenced material: peripheral blood, taken on day 0 of MenACWY control vaccination. The TCR originated in an adult in good health. V and J are TRBV20-1 and TRBJ1-2; D remains unclear. The chain's CDR3 is CSARAGGGYTF. CDR3 sequence (DNA): TGCAGTGCTAGAGCGGGAGGCGGCTACACCTTC.